In this sample, the clone carrying this T cell receptor (beta chain) turned up many times. Its antigen is undetermined. Germline CDR1 is SGHRS and CDR2 is YFSETQ. The V end lost 5 bases, the J end lost 0 bases, and 12 bases lay between the germline ends. CDR3 length: 14 residues. This record comes from a study of response to subunit inactivated influenza vaccine. TCRdb re-called the RT-PCR reads through MiXCR, storing one row per CDR3 protein. The table shows about 520,000 distinct CDR3 sequences, with over 25% occurring only once. Points from the study as a whole: The study's authors posited that every seasonal influenza vaccination enlists few new T cells.

The chain recombines TRBV5-1 with TRBJ2-7; D may correspond to TRBD1 or TRBD2 (5 bases each). This TCR derives from a man in his forties or fifties who received an inactivated influenza vaccine. The sequencing here drew on CD4+ T cells sorted from PBMCs, taken more than 4 days after vaccination. This CDR3 reads CASRQGPVSYEQYF. The CDR3 bases are TGCGCCAGCAGGCAGGGACCGGTCTCCTACGAGCAGTACTTC.